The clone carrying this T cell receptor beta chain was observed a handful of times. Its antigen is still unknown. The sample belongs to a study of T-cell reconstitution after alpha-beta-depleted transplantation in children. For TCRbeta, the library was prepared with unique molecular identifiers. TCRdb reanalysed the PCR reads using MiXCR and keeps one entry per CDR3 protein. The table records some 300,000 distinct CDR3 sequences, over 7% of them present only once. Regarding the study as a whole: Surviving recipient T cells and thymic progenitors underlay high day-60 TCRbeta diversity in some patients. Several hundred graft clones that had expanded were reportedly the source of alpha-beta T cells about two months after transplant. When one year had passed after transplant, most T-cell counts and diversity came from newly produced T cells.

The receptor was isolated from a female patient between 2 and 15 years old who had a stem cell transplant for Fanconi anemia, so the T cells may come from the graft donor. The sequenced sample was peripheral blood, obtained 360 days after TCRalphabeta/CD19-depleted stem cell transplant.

CDR3 nucleotide sequence: TGTGCCAGCAGGTCACTAGCTCCCGGGGAGCTGTTTTTT. Its protein is CASRSLAPGELFF. The V and J genes are TRBV28 and TRBJ2-2; tentatively, D is TRBD2 (6 bases). Trimming removed 6 bases at V and 6 bases at J, with 11 bases between. CDR3 length equals 13 residues. Germline loops: CDR1 MDHEN, CDR2 SYDVKM.